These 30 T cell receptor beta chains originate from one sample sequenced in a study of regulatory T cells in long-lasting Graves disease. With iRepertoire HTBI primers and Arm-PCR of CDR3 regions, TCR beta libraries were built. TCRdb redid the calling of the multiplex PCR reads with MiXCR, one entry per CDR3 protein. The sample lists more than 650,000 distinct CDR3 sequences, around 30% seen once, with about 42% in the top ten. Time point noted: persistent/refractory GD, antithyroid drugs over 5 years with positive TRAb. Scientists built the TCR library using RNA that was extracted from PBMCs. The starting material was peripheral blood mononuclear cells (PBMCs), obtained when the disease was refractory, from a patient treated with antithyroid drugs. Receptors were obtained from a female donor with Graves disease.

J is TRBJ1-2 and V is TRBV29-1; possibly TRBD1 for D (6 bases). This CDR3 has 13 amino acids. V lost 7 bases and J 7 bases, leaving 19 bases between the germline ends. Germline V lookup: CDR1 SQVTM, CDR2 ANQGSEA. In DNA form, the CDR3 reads TGCAGCGGGAACAGGGAGGTGGAGGCTGGCTACACCTTC. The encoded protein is CSGNREVEAGYTF.

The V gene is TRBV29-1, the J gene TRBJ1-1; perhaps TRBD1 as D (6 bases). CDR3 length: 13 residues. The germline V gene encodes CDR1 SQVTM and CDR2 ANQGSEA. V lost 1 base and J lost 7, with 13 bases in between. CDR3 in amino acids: CSVEGGTGIEAFF. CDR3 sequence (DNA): TGCAGCGTTGAAGGGGGTACAGGGATTGAAGCTTTCTTT.

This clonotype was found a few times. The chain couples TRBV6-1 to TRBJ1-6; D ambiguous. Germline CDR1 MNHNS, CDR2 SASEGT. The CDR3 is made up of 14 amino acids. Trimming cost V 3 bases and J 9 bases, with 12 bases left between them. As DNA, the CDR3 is TGTGCCAGCAGTGATTCGATGCGGGTTTCACCCCTCCACTTT. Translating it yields CASSDSMRVSPLHF.

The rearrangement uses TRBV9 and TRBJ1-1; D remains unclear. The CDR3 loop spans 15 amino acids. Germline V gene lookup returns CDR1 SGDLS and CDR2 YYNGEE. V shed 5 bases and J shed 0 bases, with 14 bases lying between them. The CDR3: CASSNTPTVNTEAFF. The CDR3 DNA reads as TGTGCCAGCAGTAACACACCGACCGTGAACACTGAAGCTTTCTTT.

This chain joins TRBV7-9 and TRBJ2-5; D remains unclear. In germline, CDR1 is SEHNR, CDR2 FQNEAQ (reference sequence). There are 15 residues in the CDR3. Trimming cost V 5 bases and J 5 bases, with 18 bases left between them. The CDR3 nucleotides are TGTGCCAGCAGCCCGCCCGCGGCTGGTGGGGAGACCCAGTACTTC. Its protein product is CASSPPAAGGETQYF.

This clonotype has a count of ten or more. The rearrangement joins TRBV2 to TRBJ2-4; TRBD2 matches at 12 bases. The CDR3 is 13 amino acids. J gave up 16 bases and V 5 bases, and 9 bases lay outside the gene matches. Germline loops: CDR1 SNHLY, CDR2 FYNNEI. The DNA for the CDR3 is TGTGCCAGCAGTAGGGTGCTAGCGGGAGGGCTATACTTC. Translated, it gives CASSRVLAGGLYF.

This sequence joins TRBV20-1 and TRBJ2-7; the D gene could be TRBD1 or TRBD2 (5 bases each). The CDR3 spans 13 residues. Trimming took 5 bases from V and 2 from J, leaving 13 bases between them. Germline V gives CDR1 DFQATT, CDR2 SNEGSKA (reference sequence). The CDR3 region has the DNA TGCAGTGCTGCCGGGACCTCGCCCTACGAGCAGTACTTC. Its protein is CSAAGTSPYEQYF.

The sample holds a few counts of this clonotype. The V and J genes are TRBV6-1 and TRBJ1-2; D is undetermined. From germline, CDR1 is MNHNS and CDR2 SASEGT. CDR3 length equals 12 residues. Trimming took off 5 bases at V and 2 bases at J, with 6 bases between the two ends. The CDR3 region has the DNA TGTGCCAGCAGTACGGTGAACTATGGCTACACCTTC. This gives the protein CASSTVNYGYTF.

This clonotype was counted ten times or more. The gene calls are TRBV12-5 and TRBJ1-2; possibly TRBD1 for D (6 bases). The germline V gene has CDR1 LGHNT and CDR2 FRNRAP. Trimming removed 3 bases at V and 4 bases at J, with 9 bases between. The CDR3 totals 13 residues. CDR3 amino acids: CASGFSTGYGYTF. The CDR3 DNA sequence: TGTGCTAGTGGTTTTTCGACAGGCTATGGCTACACCTTC.

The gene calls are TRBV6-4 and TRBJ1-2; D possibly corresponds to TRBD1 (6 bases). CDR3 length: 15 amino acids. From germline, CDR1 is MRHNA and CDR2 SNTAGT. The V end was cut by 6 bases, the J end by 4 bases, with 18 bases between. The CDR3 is CASRRGDDPIYGYTF. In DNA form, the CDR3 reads TGTGCCAGCAGGAGGGGGGATGACCCGATCTATGGCTACACCTTC.

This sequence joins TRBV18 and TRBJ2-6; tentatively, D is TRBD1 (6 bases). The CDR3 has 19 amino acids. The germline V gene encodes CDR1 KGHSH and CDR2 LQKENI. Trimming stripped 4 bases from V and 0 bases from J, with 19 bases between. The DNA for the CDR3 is TGTGCCAGCTCACGGTTCGGAGACAGGTCAAGCTCTGGGGCCAACGTCCTGACTTTC. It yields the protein CASSRFGDRSSSGANVLTF.

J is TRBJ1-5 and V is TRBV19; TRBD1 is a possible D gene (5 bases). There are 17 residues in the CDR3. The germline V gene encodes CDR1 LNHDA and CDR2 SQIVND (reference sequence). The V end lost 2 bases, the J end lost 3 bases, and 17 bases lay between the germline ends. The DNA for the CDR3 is TGTGCCAGTAGTATAAATTCAGTGCAGGGTAACAATCAGCCCCAGCATTTT. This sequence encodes CASSINSVQGNNQPQHF.

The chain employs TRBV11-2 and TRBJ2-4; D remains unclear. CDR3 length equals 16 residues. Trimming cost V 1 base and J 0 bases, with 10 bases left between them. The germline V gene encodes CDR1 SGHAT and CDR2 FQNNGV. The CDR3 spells CASSLGSHKAKNIQYF. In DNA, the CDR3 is TGTGCCAGCAGCTTAGGGTCCCATAAAGCCAAAAACATTCAGTACTTC.

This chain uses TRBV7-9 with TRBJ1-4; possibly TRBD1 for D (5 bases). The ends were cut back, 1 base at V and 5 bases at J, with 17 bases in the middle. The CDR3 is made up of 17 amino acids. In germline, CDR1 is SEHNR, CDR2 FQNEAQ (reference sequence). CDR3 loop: CASSLDLGGRLNEKLFF. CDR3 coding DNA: TGTGCCAGCAGCTTAGATCTTGGGGGTCGACTGAATGAAAAACTGTTTTTT.

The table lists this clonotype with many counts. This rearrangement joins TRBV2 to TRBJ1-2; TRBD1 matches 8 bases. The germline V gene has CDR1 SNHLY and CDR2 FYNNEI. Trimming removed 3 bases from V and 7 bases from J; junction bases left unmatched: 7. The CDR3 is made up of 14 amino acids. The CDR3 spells CASSERTGFSGYTF. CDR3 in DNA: TGTGCCAGCAGTGAGCGGACAGGGTTTAGTGGCTACACCTTC.

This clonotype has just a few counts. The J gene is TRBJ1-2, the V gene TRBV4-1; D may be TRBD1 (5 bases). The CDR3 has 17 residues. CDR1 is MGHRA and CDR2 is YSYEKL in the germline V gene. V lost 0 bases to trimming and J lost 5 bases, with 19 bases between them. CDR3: CASSQDLVGQTEYGYTF. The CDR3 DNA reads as TGCGCCAGCAGCCAAGATCTTGTCGGGCAGACAGAGTATGGCTACACCTTC.

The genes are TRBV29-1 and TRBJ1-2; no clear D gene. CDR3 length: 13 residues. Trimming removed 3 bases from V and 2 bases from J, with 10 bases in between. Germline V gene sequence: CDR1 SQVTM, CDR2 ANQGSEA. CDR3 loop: CSVEGRTNYGYTF. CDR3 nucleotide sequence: TGCAGCGTTGAGGGCAGGACCAACTATGGCTACACCTTC. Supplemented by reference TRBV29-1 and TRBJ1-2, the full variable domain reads SAVISQKPSRDICQRGTSLTIQCQVDSQVTMMFWYRQQPGQSLTLIATANQGSEATYESGFVIDKFPISRPNLTFSTLTVSNMSPEDSSIYLCSVEGRTNYGYTFGSGTRLTVV.

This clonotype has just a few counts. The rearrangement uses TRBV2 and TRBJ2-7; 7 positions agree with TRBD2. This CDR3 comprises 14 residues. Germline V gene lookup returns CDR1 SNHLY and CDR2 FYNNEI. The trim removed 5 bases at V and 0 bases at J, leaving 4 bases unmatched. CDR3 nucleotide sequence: TGTGCCAGCAGTACAGCGGGAAGCTCCTACGAGCAGTACTTC. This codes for CASSTAGSSYEQYF.

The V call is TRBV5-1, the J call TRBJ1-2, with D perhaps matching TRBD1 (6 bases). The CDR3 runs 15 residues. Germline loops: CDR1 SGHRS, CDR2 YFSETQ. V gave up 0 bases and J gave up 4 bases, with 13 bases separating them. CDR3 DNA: TGCGCCAGCAGCTTGGGAGGAACAGGGCTCTATGGCTACACCTTC. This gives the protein CASSLGGTGLYGYTF.

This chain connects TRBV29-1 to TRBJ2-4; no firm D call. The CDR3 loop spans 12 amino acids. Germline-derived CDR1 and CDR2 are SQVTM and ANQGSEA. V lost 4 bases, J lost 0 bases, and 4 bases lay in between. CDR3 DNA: TGCAGCGTTGTCATAGCCAAAAACATTCAGTACTTC. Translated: CSVVIAKNIQYF.

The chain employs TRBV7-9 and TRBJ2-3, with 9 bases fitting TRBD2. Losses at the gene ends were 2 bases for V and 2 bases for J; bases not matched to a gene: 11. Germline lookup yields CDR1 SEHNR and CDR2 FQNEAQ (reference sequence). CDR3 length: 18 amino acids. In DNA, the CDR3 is TGTGCCAGCAGCTTATTTAGCGGGGGACCTCAACCCACAGATACGCAGTATTTT. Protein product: CASSLFSGGPQPTDTQYF.

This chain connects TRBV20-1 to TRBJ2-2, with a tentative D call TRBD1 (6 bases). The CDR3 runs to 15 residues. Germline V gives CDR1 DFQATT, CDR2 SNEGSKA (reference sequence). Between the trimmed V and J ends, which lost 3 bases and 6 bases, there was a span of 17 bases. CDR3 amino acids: CSASHQGPLAGELFF. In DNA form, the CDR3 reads TGCAGTGCTAGTCATCAGGGGCCGTTGGCCGGGGAGCTGTTTTTT.

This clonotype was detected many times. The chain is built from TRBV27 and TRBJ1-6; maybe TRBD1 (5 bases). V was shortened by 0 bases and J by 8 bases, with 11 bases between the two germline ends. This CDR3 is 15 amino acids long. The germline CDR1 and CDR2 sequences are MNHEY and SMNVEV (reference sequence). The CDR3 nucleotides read TGTGCCAGCAGTTTATCAGGGGCCCGGTATTCACCCCTCCACTTT. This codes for CASSLSGARYSPLHF.

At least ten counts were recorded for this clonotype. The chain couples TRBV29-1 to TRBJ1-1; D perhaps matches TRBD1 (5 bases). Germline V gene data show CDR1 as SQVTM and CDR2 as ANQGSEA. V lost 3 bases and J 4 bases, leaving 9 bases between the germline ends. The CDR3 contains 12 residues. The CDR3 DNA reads TGCAGCGTTGACCTGGGACGCACTGAAGCTTTCTTT. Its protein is CSVDLGRTEAFF.

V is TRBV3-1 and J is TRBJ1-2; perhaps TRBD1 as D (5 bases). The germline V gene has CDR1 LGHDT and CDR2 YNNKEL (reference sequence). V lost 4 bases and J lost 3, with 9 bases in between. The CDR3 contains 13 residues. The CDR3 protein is CASSRGGDYGYTF. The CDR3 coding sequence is TGTGCCAGCAGCCGGGGGGGGGACTATGGCTACACCTTC.

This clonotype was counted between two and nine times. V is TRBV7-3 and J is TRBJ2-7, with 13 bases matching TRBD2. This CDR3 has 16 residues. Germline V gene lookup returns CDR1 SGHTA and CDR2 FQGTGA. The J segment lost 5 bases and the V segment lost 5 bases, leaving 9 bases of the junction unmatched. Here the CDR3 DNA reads TGTGCCAGCAGCGCCGGACGACTAGCGGGAGGTAACGAGCAGTACTTC. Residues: CASSAGRLAGGNEQYF.

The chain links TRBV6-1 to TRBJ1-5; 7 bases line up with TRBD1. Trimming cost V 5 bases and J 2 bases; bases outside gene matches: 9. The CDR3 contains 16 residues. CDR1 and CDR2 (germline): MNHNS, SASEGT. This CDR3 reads CASSQRQGDGNQPQHF. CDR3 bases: TGTGCCAGCAGTCAACGACAGGGAGATGGCAATCAGCCCCAGCATTTT.

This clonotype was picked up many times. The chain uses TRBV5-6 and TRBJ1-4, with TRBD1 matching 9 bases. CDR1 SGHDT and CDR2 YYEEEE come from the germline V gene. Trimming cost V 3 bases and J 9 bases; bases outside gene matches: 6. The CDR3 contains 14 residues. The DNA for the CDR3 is TGTGCCAGCAGCTCTACGGGACAGGGTCAAAAACTGTTTTTT. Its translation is CASSSTGQGQKLFF.

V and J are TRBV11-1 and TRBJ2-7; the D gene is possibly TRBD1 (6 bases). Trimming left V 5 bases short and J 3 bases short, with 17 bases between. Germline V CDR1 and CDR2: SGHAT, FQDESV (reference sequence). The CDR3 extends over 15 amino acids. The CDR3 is CASSDSLRDNYEQYF. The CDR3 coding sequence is TGTGCCAGCAGCGACTCCCTCCGGGACAACTACGAGCAGTACTTC.

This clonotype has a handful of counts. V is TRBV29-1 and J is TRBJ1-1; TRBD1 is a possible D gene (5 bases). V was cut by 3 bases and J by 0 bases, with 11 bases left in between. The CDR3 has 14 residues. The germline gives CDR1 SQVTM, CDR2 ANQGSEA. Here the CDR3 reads CSVDPTGMNTEAFF. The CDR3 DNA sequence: TGCAGCGTTGACCCAACAGGCATGAACACTGAAGCTTTCTTT.